This is a list of T cell receptor beta chains from one sample in a study of blood T cell repertoires in COVID-19. TCRdb's copy holds only in-frame clones and misses some; the assay was immunoSEQ multiplex PCR. Altogether 50,000 to 60,000 clones are present, roughly four fifths being singletons, with the ten largest covering 5.9%. The sequenced sample consisted of peripheral blood. These receptors all come from a human donor in a cohort sampled during active or convalescent COVID-19. CDR3s include the opening cysteine and the closing phenylalanine or tryptophan. D genes are given only for firm matches. Where a row states a size, it is once, few, many or the class of an expanded clone; other rows omit it.

NA TRBJ1-6 NA TRBV7-2 CASSFGGLYNSPLHF TGTGCCAGCAGCTTCGGGGGACTCTATAATTCACCCCTCCACTTT
once TRBJ2-7 TRBD1 TRBV2 CASSVGQGSYEQYF TGTGCCAGCAGTGTAGGACAGGGGTCCTACGAGCAGTACTTC
NA TRBJ1-2 TRBD1 TRBV2 CASSLRPTGNYGYTF TGTGCCAGCAGCCTCCGCCCGACAGGGAACTATGGCTACACCTTC
NA TRBJ2-5 TRBD1 TRBV7-2 CASSPGTGVFGETQYF TGTGCCAGCAGCCCCGGGACAGGGGTCTTTGGAGAGACCCAGTACTTC
few TRBJ1-3 NA TRBV3-1/TRBV3-2 CASSQGFRVSGNTIYF TGTGCCAGCAGCCAAGGGTTTCGGGTATCTGGAAACACCATATATTTT
NA TRBJ2-7 TRBD1 TRBV6-5 CASSKDRGSHEQYF TGTGCCAGCAGTAAGGACAGGGGGAGCCACGAGCAGTACTTC
NA TRBJ2-7 TRBD1 TRBV18 CASSPRTGPYEQYF TGTGCCAGCTCACCGAGGACAGGTCCCTACGAGCAGTACTTC
NA TRBJ1-5 TRBD1 TRBV6-1 CASSEIQGYQPQHF TGTGCCAGCAGTGAAATACAGGGGTACCAGCCCCAGCATTTT
NA TRBJ2-5 TRBD1 TRBV5-1 CASSLYGTGGQETQYF TGCGCCAGCAGCTTGTACGGGACAGGGGGCCAAGAGACCCAGTACTTC
NA TRBJ2-5 TRBD2 TRBV9 CASSEGGASGGAQYF TGTGCCAGCAGCGAGGGAGGGGCTAGCGGGGGGGCCCAGTACTTC
NA TRBJ2-7 TRBD1 TRBV7-3 CASSDRTGNEQYF TGTGCCAGCAGCGATCGGACAGGGAACGAGCAGTACTTC
NA TRBJ2-2 NA TRBV5-1 CASSPPWVGSGNGELFF TGCGCCAGCAGCCCCCCTTGGGTAGGGAGTGGTAACGGGGAGCTGTTTTTT
once TRBJ1-5 NA TRBV9 CASSWGGDADQPQHF TGTGCCAGCAGCTGGGGGGGGGACGCCGATCAGCCCCAGCATTTT
NA TRBJ2-1 NA TRBV2 CASSYRLRRSDEQFF TGTGCCAGCAGCTATAGACTCCGTCGATCCGATGAGCAGTTCTTC
NA TRBJ2-1 TRBD2 TRBV2 CASSGSGGAYNEQFF TGTGCCAGCAGTGGCAGCGGGGGGGCCTACAATGAGCAGTTCTTC
NA TRBJ1-4 TRBD1 TRBV18 CASSPPGTGRSEKLFF TGTGCCAGCTCACCCCCCGGGACAGGGAGGAGCGAAAAACTGTTTTTT
NA TRBJ2-7 TRBD1 TRBV10-3 CAAADSDRAFSYEQYF TGTGCCGCTGCCGATTCGGACAGGGCCTTTTCCTACGAGCAGTACTTC
NA TRBJ2-7 TRBD1 TRBV6-2/TRBV6-3 CASSFDRGQYF TGTGCCAGCAGTTTTGACAGGGGCCAGTACTTC
NA TRBJ1-2 NA TRBV7-9 CASSLEGDGYTF TGTGCCAGCAGCTTAGAAGGGGATGGCTACACCTTC
NA TRBJ1-5 TRBD1 TRBV30 CACDRGTTYSNQPQHF TGTGCCTGTGACAGGGGCACCACCTATAGCAATCAGCCCCAGCATTTT
NA TRBJ1-6 NA TRBV7-3 CASSSNARGSNSPLHF TGTGCCAGCAGCTCTAATGCCAGGGGAAGCAATTCACCCCTCCACTTT
NA TRBJ2-7 TRBD2 TRBV9 CASSSSRTGGPHEQYF TGTGCCAGCAGCTCCAGCCGTACGGGGGGGCCCCACGAGCAGTACTTC
NA TRBJ1-4 TRBD1 TRBV18 CASSPGTGNEKLFF TGTGCCAGCTCACCAGGGACAGGGAATGAAAAACTGTTTTTT
NA TRBJ1-2 TRBD1 TRBV6-2/TRBV6-3 CASSSGQGNYGYTF TGTGCCAGCAGTTCGGGACAGGGGAACTATGGCTACACCTTC
NA TRBJ2-5 TRBD1 TRBV5-1 CATGVGDRAETQYF TGCGCCACCGGGGTGGGTGACAGGGCAGAGACCCAGTACTTC
few TRBJ2-1 NA TRBV5-1 CASSFVAGAGNNEQFF TGCGCCAGCAGCTTCGTCGCGGGGGCCGGAAACAATGAGCAGTTCTTC
NA TRBJ1-4 TRBD1 TRBV4-3 CASSQDRQGVRPNEKLFF TGCGCCAGCAGCCAAGATAGACAGGGTGTCCGGCCTAATGAAAAACTGTTTTTT
NA TRBJ1-2 NA TRBV29-1 CSVDSYGYTF TGCAGCGTTGACAGCTATGGCTACACCTTC
NA TRBJ1-6 NA TRBV6-5 CASRLQGNSPLHF TGTGCCAGTCGCCTACAGGGTAATTCACCCCTCCACTTT
once TRBJ1-5 NA TRBV3-1/TRBV3-2 CASSQGGDQPQHF TGTGCCAGCAGCCAAGGGGGAGATCAGCCCCAGCATTTT
NA TRBJ2-3 TRBD1 TRBV19 CASSNRGQGDTQYF TGTGCCAGTAGTAACAGGGGGCAGGGGGATACGCAGTATTTT
NA TRBJ1-5 NA TRBV30 CAWTRGAAVQPQHF TGTGCCTGGACCAGAGGTGCGGCAGTACAGCCCCAGCATTTT
NA TRBJ2-3 NA TRBV5-4 CASSLGVGERGTDTQYF TGTGCCAGCAGCTTGGGGGTGGGCGAGAGGGGCACAGATACGCAGTATTTT
NA TRBJ2-3 TRBD2 TRBV9 CASSVASGGPEDTQYF TGTGCCAGCAGCGTAGCCAGCGGGGGGCCGGAGGATACGCAGTATTTT
NA TRBJ1-1 TRBD1 TRBV27 CASSSVTRGPEAFF TGTGCCAGCAGTTCAGTCACTAGGGGGCCTGAAGCTTTCTTT
NA TRBJ1-2 TRBD1 TRBV10-3 CAISEPGTGGNYGYTF TGTGCCATCAGTGAGCCAGGGACAGGGGGCAACTATGGCTACACCTTC
once TRBJ2-7 TRBD1 TRBV18 CASSPRQGANEQYF TGTGCCAGCTCACCGCGACAGGGGGCCAACGAGCAGTACTTC
NA TRBJ2-7 TRBD1 TRBV7-8 CASSYGTGAFGEQYF TGTGCCAGCAGCTACGGGACAGGGGCTTTCGGCGAGCAGTACTTC
NA TRBJ2-7 TRBD2 TRBV5-8 CASSFGGGSYEQYF TGTGCCAGCAGCTTCGGGGGGGGATCCTACGAGCAGTACTTC
NA TRBJ2-1 NA TRBV3-1/TRBV3-2 CASRLSSDPQQFF TGTGCCAGCAGGCTTTCTAGCGACCCCCAGCAGTTCTTC
NA TRBJ2-3 TRBD2 TRBV20-1 CSASGTSGATDTQYF TGCAGTGCTAGTGGGACTAGCGGGGCCACAGATACGCAGTATTTT
NA TRBJ2-5 TRBD1 TRBV10-3 CAIRAPDRGTEETQYF TGTGCCATCAGGGCCCCAGACAGGGGGACAGAGGAGACCCAGTACTTC
NA TRBJ2-3 TRBD2 TRBV7-6 CASSLLGTSGGITDTQYF TGTGCCAGCAGCTTACTAGGGACTAGCGGGGGAATCACAGATACGCAGTATTTT
NA TRBJ2-4 NA TRBV5-4 CASSPTGLENIQYF TGTGCCAGCAGTCCGACGGGACTCGAAAACATTCAGTACTTC
NA TRBJ2-1 NA TRBV2 CASSEGGVSYNEQFF TGTGCCAGCAGTGAGGGAGGTGTATCCTACAATGAGCAGTTCTTC
once TRBJ2-6 TRBD2 TRBV10-3 CAISDWGGKASGANVLTF TGTGCCATCAGTGACTGGGGGGGGAAAGCCTCTGGGGCCAACGTCCTGACTTTC
NA TRBJ2-5 TRBD2 TRBV7-3 CASSLYGTSGVQETQYF TGTGCCAGCAGCTTATATGGCACTAGCGGGGTGCAAGAGACCCAGTACTTC
few TRBJ1-4 NA TRBV2 CASSEIPANEKLFF TGTGCCAGCAGTGAGATCCCGGCTAATGAAAAACTGTTTTTT
NA TRBJ1-1 NA TRBV7-2 CASSLEQAGNTEAFF TGTGCCAGCAGCTTAGAACAGGCAGGCAACACTGAAGCTTTCTTT
NA TRBJ1-5 TRBD1 TRBV7-2 CASSPHPRDSLQGNQPQHF TGTGCCAGCAGCCCCCATCCCCGGGACAGCTTACAAGGGAATCAGCCCCAGCATTTT
NA TRBJ1-5 TRBD1 TRBV28 CASSPHQGANQPQHF TGTGCCAGCAGTCCCCACCAGGGGGCGAATCAGCCCCAGCATTTT
NA TRBJ2-7 NA TRBV6-5 CASSYGTAESYEQYF TGTGCCAGCAGTTACGGAACAGCCGAGTCCTACGAGCAGTACTTC
few TRBJ1-2 NA TRBV4-1 CASSQDFGRVYGYTF TGCGCCAGCAGCCAAGATTTTGGCAGGGTTTATGGCTACACCTTC
once TRBJ2-5 NA TRBV5-8 CASSLAPLQETQYF TGTGCCAGCAGCTTGGCTCCCTTACAAGAGACCCAGTACTTC
NA TRBJ1-4 NA TRBV7-8 CASSLDRVPNEKLFF TGTGCCAGCAGCTTAGACAGGGTCCCGAATGAAAAACTGTTTTTT
NA TRBJ2-2 TRBD1 TRBV6-2/TRBV6-3 CASSYSGTGVNTGELFF TGTGCCAGCAGTTACTCCGGGACAGGGGTGAACACCGGGGAGCTGTTTTTT
NA TRBJ1-6 NA TRBV4-1 CASSHGQSNSPLHF TGCGCCAGCAGCCACGGACAGTCTAATTCACCCCTCCACTTT
NA TRBJ2-2 NA TRBV7-9 CASSLLGGGVNTGELFF TGTGCCAGCAGCTTACTGGGCGGGGGCGTTAACACCGGGGAGCTGTTTTTT